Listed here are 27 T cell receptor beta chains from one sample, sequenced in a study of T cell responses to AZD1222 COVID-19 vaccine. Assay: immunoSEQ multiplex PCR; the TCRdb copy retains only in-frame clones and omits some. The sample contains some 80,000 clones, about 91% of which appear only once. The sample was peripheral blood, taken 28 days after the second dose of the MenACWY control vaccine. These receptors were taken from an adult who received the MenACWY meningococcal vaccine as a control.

The CDR3 reads CASSVRTARGANYGYTF. CDR3 nucleotides: TGTGCCAGCAGTGTCCGGACCGCCCGAGGGGCTAACTATGGCTACACCTTC. V usage is TRBV6-1 and J usage is TRBJ1-2, with a tentative D call TRBD1 (5 bases). With 4 bases removed from V and 0 bases from J, the gap between germline ends came to 18 bases. Germline lookup yields CDR1 MNHNS and CDR2 SASEGT. The CDR3 is 17 residues long.

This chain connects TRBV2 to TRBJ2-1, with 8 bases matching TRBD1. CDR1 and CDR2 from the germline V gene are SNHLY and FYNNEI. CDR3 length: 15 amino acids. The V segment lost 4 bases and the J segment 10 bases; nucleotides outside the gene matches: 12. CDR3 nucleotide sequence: TGTGCCAGCAGTGGGCAGGGGGCCATTCTGCCGGAGCAGTTCTTC. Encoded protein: CASSGQGAILPEQFF. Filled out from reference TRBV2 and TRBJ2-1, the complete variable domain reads EPEVTQTPSHQVTQMGQEVILRCVPISNHLYFYWYRQILGQKVEFLVSFYNNEISEKSEIFDDQFSVERPDGSNFTLKIRSTKLEDSAMYFCASSGQGAILPEQFFGPGTRLTVL.

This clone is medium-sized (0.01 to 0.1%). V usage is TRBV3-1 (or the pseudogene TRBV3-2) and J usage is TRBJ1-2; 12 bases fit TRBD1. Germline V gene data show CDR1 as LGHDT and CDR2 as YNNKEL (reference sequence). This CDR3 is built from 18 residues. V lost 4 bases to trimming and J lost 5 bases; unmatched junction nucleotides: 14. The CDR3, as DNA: TGTGCCAGCAGCCCCCAAAAGGGACAGGGGGCTTGGTATTATGGCTACACCTTC. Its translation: CASSPQKGQGAWYYGYTF.

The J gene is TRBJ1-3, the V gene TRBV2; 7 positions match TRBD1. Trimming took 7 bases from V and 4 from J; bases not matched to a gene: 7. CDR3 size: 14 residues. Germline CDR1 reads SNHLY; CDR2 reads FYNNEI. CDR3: CASTEGRGGNTIYF. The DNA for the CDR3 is TGTGCCAGCACCGAGGGCAGGGGGGGAAACACCATATATTTT.

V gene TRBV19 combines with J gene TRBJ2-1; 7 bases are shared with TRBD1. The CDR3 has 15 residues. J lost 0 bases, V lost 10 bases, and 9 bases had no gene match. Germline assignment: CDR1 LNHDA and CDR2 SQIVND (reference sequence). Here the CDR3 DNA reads TGTGCCACCAAGGGGGCTTGGGGCTCCTACAATGAGCAGTTCTTC. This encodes CATKGAWGSYNEQFF.

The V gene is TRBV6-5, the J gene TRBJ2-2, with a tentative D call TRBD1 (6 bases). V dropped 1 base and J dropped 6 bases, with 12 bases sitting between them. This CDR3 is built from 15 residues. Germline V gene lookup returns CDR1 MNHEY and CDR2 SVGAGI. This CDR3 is CASSYLGRGAGELFF. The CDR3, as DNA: TGTGCCAGCAGTTACTTGGGCAGGGGAGCCGGGGAGCTGTTTTTT.

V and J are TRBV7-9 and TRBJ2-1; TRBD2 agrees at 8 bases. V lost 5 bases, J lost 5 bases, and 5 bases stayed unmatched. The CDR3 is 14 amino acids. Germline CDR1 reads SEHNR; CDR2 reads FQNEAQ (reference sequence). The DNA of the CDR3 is TGTGCCAGCAGCCGCGGGGGGCTCCACAATGAGCAGTTCTTC. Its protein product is CASSRGGLHNEQFF.

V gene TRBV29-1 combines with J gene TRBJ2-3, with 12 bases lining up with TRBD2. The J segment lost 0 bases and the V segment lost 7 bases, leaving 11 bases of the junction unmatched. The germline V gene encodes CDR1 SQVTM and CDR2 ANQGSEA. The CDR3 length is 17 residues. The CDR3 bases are TGCAGCGCAAGACTAGCGGGGGCTAGCCTTAGCACAGATACGCAGTATTTT. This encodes CSARLAGASLSTDTQYF.

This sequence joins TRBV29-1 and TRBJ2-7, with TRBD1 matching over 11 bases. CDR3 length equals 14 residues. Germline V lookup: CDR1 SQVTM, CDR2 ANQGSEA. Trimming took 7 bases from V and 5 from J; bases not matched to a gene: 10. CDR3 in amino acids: CSARGGQGADEQYF. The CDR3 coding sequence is TGCAGCGCTCGGGGCGGACAGGGGGCCGACGAGCAGTACTTC.

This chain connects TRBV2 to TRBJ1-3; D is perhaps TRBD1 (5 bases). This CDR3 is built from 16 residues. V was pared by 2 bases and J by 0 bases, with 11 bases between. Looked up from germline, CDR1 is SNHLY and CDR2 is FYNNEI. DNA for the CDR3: TGTGCCAGCAGTGAAAGGCGACAGTTCTCTGGAAACACCATATATTTT. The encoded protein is CASSERRQFSGNTIYF. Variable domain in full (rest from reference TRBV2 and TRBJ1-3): EPEVTQTPSHQVTQMGQEVILRCVPISNHLYFYWYRQILGQKVEFLVSFYNNEISEKSEIFDDQFSVERPDGSNFTLKIRSTKLEDSAMYFCASSERRQFSGNTIYFGEGSWLTVV.

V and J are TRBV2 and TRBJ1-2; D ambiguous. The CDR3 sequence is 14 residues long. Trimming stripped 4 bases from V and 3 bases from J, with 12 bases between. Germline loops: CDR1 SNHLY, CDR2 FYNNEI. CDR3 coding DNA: TGTGCCAGCAGTGCGGATACCCAGGACTATGGCTACACCTTC. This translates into CASSADTQDYGYTF.

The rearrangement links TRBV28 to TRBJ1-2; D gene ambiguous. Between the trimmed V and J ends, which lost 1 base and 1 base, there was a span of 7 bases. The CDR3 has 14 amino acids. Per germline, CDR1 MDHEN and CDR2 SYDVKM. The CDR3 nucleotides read TGTGCCAGCAGTTTATATCCCGTTAACTATGGCTACACCTTC. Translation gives CASSLYPVNYGYTF.

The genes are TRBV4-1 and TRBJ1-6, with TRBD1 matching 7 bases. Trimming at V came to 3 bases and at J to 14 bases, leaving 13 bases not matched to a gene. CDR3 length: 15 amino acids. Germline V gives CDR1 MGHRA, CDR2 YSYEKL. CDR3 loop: CASSQEGALVKTLHF. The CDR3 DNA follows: TGCGCCAGCAGCCAGGAGGGGGCCCTGGTGAAGACCCTCCACTTT.

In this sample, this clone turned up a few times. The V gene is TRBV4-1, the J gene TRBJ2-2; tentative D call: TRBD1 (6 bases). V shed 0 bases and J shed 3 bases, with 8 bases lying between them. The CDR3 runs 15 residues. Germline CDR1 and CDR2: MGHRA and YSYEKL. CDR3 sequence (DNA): TGCGCCAGCAGCCAAGAAAACAGGGACACCGGGGAGCTGTTTTTT. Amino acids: CASSQENRDTGELFF.

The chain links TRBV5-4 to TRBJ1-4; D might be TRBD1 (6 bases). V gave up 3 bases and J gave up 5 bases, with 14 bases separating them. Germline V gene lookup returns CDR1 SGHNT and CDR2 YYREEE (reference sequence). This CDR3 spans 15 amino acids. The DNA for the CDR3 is TGTGCCAGCAGCTATGAGGACAGAGTAAATGAAAAACTGTTTTTT. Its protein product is CASSYEDRVNEKLFF. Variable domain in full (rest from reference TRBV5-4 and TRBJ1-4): ETGVTQSPTHLIKTRGQQVTLRCSSQSGHNTVSWYQQALGQGPQFIFQYYREEENGRGNFPPRFSGLQFPNYSSELNVNALELDDSALYLCASSYEDRVNEKLFFGSGTQLSVL.

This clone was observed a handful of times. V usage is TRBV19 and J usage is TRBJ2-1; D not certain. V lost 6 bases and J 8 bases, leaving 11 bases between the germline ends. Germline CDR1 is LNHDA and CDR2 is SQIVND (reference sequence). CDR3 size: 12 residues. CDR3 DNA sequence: TGTGCCAGTAGCCCCAATAGAGATGAGCAGTTCTTC. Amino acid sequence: CASSPNRDEQFF.

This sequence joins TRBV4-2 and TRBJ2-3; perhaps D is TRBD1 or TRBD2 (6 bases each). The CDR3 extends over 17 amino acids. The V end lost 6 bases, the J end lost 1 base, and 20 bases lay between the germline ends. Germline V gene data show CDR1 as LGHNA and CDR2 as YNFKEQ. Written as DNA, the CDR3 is TGTGCCAGCAGGGGGGCCCGCGGGGTTCGTGGCACAGATACGCAGTATTTT. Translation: CASRGARGVRGTDTQYF.

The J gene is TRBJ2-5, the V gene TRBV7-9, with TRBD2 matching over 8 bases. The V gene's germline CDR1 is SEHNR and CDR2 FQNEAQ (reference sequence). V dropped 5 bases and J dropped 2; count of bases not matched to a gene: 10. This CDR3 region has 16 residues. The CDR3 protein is CASSPRGAGEQETQYF. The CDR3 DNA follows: TGTGCCAGCAGCCCAAGGGGAGCGGGGGAGCAAGAGACCCAGTACTTC. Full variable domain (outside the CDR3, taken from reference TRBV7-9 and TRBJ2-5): DTGVSQNPRHKITKRGQNVTFRCDPISEHNRLYWYRQTLGQGPEFLTYFQNEAQLEKSRLLSDRFSAERPKGSFSTLEIQRTEQGDSAMYLCASSPRGAGEQETQYFGPGTRLLVL.

CDR3 DNA: TGTGCCAGTAGTACCAGGGGGGAATATGGCTACACCTTC. It yields the protein CASSTRGEYGYTF. The chain links TRBV19 to TRBJ1-2, with 7 bases aligning to TRBD1. The CDR3 covers 13 residues. Germline V gene data show CDR1 as LNHDA and CDR2 as SQIVND (reference sequence). Trimming at V came to 4 bases and at J to 5 bases, leaving 4 bases not matched to a gene.

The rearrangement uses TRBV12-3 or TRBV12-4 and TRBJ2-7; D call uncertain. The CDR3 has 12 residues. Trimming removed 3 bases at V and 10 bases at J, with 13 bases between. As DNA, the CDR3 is TGTGCCAGCAGTTTTATAAGGAATCACCAGTACTTC. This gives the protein CASSFIRNHQYF.

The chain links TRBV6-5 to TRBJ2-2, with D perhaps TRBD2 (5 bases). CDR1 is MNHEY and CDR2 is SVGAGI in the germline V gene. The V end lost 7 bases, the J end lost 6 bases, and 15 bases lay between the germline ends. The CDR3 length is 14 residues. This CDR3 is CASTTKGVSGELFF. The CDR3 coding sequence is TGTGCCAGCACCACAAAGGGAGTCTCCGGGGAGCTGTTTTTT.

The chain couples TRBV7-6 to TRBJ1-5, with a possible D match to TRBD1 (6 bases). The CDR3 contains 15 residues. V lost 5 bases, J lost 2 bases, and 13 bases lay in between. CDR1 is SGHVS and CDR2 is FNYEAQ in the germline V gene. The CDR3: CASSPPHRGNQPQHF. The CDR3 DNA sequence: TGTGCCAGCAGCCCCCCGCACAGGGGCAATCAGCCCCAGCATTTT. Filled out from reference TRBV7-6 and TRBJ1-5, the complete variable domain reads GAGVSQSPRYKVTKRGQDVALRCDPISGHVSLYWYRQALGQGPEFLTYFNYEAQQDKSGLPNDRFSAERPEGSISTLTIQRTEQRDSAMYRCASSPPHRGNQPQHFGDGTRLSIL.

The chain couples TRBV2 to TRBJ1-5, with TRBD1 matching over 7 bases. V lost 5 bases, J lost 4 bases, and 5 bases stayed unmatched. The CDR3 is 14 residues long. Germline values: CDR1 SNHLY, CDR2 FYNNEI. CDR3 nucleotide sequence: TGTGCCAGCAGTTGGGACAGTACGAATCAGCCCCAGCATTTT. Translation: CASSWDSTNQPQHF.

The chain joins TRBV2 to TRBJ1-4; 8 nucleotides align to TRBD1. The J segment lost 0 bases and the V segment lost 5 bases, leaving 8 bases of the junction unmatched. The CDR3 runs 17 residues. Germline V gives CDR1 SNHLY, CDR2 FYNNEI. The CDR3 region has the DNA TGTGCCAGCAGTCCCGGACAGGGCTTTGCAACTAATGAAAAACTGTTTTTT. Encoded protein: CASSPGQGFATNEKLFF.

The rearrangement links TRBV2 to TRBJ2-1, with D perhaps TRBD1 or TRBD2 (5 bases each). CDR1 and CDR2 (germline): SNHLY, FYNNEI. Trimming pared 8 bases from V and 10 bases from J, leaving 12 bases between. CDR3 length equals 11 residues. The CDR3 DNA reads TGTGCCAGCGGGGGTGTCAAGGAGCAGTTCTTC. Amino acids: CASGGVKEQFF.

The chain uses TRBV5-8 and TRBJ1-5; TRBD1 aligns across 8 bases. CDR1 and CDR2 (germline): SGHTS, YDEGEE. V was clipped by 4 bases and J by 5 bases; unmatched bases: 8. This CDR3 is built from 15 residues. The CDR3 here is CASSPRTGFDQPQHF. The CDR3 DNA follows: TGTGCCAGCAGCCCCCGGACAGGGTTTGATCAGCCCCAGCATTTT.

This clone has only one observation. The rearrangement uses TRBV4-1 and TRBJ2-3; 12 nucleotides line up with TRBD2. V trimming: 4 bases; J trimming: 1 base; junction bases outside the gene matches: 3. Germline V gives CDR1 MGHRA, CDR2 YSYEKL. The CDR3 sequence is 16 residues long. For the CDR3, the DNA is TGCGCCAGCAGCCCTAGCGGGGGGGCCGGCACAGATACGCAGTATTTT. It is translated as CASSPSGGAGTDTQYF.